Listed below are T cell receptor beta chains from one sample, sequenced in a study of shared clonotypes between healthy human individuals. The repertoire was sequenced with immunoSEQ multiplex PCR; TCRdb's copy has only in-frame clones and lacks some. The sample includes around 500,000 clones, roughly 80% of them seen just once. Sequenced material: PBMCs. These receptors all stem from a woman in her thirties or forties in good health. Some clones in this sample may be carry-over from other donors' samples. CDR3s include the opening cysteine and the closing phenylalanine or tryptophan. The order of the fields is clone size, D gene, V gene, J gene, CDR3 DNA, CDR3 protein. The D gene is left open where the match is weak. Expanded clones get a size class; other rows say once, few or many, or leave the size out.

clone size: NA; D gene: NA; V gene: TRBV4-3; J gene: TRBJ1-6; CDR3 DNA: TGCGCCAGCAGCCAGGTACAGGGTCAAGTTGGTAATTCACCCCTCCACTTT; CDR3 protein: CASSQVQGQVGNSPLHF
clone size: few; D gene: NA; V gene: TRBV9; J gene: TRBJ2-2; CDR3 DNA: TGTGCCAGCAGCCCCATTGGCGGGGAGCTGTTTTTT; CDR3 protein: CASSPIGGELFF
clone size: few; D gene: NA; V gene: TRBV11-2; J gene: TRBJ2-1; CDR3 DNA: TGTGCCAGCAGCTTGGGTCGGGGGCTAGACAATGAGCAGTTCTTC; CDR3 protein: CASSLGRGLDNEQFF
clone size: NA; D gene: NA; V gene: TRBV5-1; J gene: TRBJ1-1; CDR3 DNA: TGCGCCAGCAGCTTCGACGGGGACACTGAAGCTTTCTTT; CDR3 protein: CASSFDGDTEAFF
clone size: NA; D gene: TRBD2; V gene: TRBV4-3; J gene: TRBJ2-4; CDR3 DNA: TGCGCCAGCAGCCAACTAGCGGGAGTTGGAAACATTCAGTACTTC; CDR3 protein: CASSQLAGVGNIQYF
clone size: once; D gene: TRBD2; V gene: TRBV19; J gene: TRBJ2-3; CDR3 DNA: TGTGCCAGTAGGGAGCGGGAGAGGTGGGATACGCAGTATTTT; CDR3 protein: CASRERERWDTQYF
clone size: NA; D gene: NA; V gene: TRBV5-5; J gene: TRBJ1-5; CDR3 DNA: TGTGCCAGCAGCCGAGGCGCTATTGATCAGCCCCAGCATTTT; CDR3 protein: CASSRGAIDQPQHF
clone size: NA; D gene: NA; V gene: TRBV19; J gene: TRBJ2-7; CDR3 DNA: TGTGCCAGTAGCCCTGGACAGTACGAGCAGTACTTC; CDR3 protein: CASSPGQYEQYF
clone size: NA; D gene: NA; V gene: TRBV30; J gene: TRBJ2-2; CDR3 DNA: TGTGCCTGGACCCTGGGGGCTACTCTAGACACCGGGGAGCTGTTTTTT; CDR3 protein: CAWTLGATLDTGELFF
clone size: NA; D gene: TRBD2; V gene: TRBV18; J gene: TRBJ2-1; CDR3 DNA: TGTGCCAGCTCACCAGGACTAGCGGGATCCTACAATGAGCAGTTCTTC; CDR3 protein: CASSPGLAGSYNEQFF
clone size: many; D gene: NA; V gene: TRBV7-2; J gene: TRBJ2-7; CDR3 DNA: TGTGCCAGCAGCTCGAGCGGTTACGAGCAGTACTTC; CDR3 protein: CASSSSGYEQYF
clone size: many; D gene: TRBD1; V gene: TRBV7-3; J gene: TRBJ2-2; CDR3 DNA: TGTGCCAGCAGCTTAGGGGACAGAAACACCGGGGAGCTGTTTTTT; CDR3 protein: CASSLGDRNTGELFF
clone size: once; D gene: NA; V gene: TRBV30; J gene: TRBJ1-1; CDR3 DNA: TGTGCCTGGAGCCGGGAGATAGGAACTGAAGCTTTCTTT; CDR3 protein: CAWSREIGTEAFF
clone size: NA; D gene: NA; V gene: TRBV30; J gene: TRBJ1-1; CDR3 DNA: TGTGCCTGGAGTCCTCGTAGGGACGTGGCTGAAGCTTTCTTT; CDR3 protein: CAWSPRRDVAEAFF
clone size: few; D gene: TRBD1; V gene: TRBV28; J gene: TRBJ1-2; CDR3 DNA: TGTGCCAGCAGTTCTCCTAGAGGGGGCGTCTATGGCTACACCTTC; CDR3 protein: CASSSPRGGVYGYTF
clone size: NA; D gene: TRBD2; V gene: TRBV19; J gene: TRBJ2-2; CDR3 DNA: TGTGCCAGTAGTAACCCGGGACTAGCCACCGGGGAGCTGTTTTTT; CDR3 protein: CASSNPGLATGELFF
clone size: NA; D gene: NA; V gene: TRBV7-2; J gene: TRBJ2-7; CDR3 DNA: TGTGCCAGCAGCTCCATGGGCCCTTACGAGCAGTACTTC; CDR3 protein: CASSSMGPYEQYF
clone size: NA; D gene: NA; V gene: TRBV29-1; J gene: TRBJ2-2; CDR3 DNA: TGCAGCGTTGAAGAATGGGTGACCGGGGAGCTGTTTTTT; CDR3 protein: CSVEEWVTGELFF
clone size: NA; D gene: NA; V gene: TRBV11-1; J gene: TRBJ2-1; CDR3 DNA: TGTGCCAGCAGCTTAGACCCTGGGGGGAGCTCCTACAATGAGCAGTTCTTC; CDR3 protein: CASSLDPGGSSYNEQFF
clone size: once; D gene: TRBD1; V gene: TRBV4-3; J gene: TRBJ1-1; CDR3 DNA: TGCGCCAGCAGCCAAGTCAGGGGGGGAAGTGGGACTGAAGCTTTCTTT; CDR3 protein: CASSQVRGGSGTEAFF
clone size: NA; D gene: NA; V gene: TRBV14; J gene: TRBJ1-1; CDR3 DNA: TGTGCCAGCAGCCGCTACCCAGCGGGAAGGAACACTGAAGCTTTCTTT; CDR3 protein: CASSRYPAGRNTEAFF
clone size: NA; D gene: NA; V gene: TRBV11-2; J gene: TRBJ1-5; CDR3 DNA: TGTGCCAGCAGCCCAGGAACGGGGGTAGATAGCAATCAGCCCCAGCATTTT; CDR3 protein: CASSPGTGVDSNQPQHF
clone size: NA; D gene: NA; V gene: TRBV5-4; J gene: TRBJ2-7; CDR3 DNA: TGTGCCAGCAGCTTGATACCCCCGCGGCAGTCCTACGAGCAGTACTTC; CDR3 protein: CASSLIPPRQSYEQYF
clone size: NA; D gene: TRBD2; V gene: TRBV5-1; J gene: TRBJ2-7; CDR3 DNA: TGCGCCAGCAGCTCGATCGGGGGACTAGACTACGAGCAGTACTTC; CDR3 protein: CASSSIGGLDYEQYF
clone size: few; D gene: NA; V gene: TRBV11-3; J gene: TRBJ2-5; CDR3 DNA: TGTGCCAGCAGCTCCCGGTGGCAAGAGACCCAGTACTTC; CDR3 protein: CASSSRWQETQYF
clone size: once; D gene: NA; V gene: TRBV5-1; J gene: TRBJ2-5; CDR3 DNA: TGCGCCAGCAGCTTGGCTTCCCGAGAAGAGACCCAGTACTTC; CDR3 protein: CASSLASREETQYF
clone size: NA; D gene: NA; V gene: TRBV18; J gene: TRBJ1-1; CDR3 DNA: TGTGCCAGCTCCCTACAGATGAACACTGAAGCTTTCTTT; CDR3 protein: CASSLQMNTEAFF
clone size: NA; D gene: TRBD1; V gene: TRBV6-1; J gene: TRBJ1-3; CDR3 DNA: TGTGCCAGCCAAGACAGGGGGTATGGAAACACCATATATTTT; CDR3 protein: CASQDRGYGNTIYF
clone size: once; D gene: NA; V gene: TRBV19; J gene: TRBJ1-2; CDR3 DNA: TGTGCCAGTAGTATAGAGCTCTCGGGGAGGATTGGCGGCTACACCTTC; CDR3 protein: CASSIELSGRIGGYTF
clone size: NA; D gene: TRBD1; V gene: TRBV28; J gene: TRBJ1-2; CDR3 DNA: TGTGCCAGCAGCCGGATGGGACAGGGGGCAAACTATGGCTACACCTTC; CDR3 protein: CASSRMGQGANYGYTF
clone size: NA; D gene: NA; V gene: TRBV6-5; J gene: TRBJ1-4; CDR3 DNA: TGTGCCAGCAGTTACAGTAGGGCTAATGAAAAACTGTTTTTT; CDR3 protein: CASSYSRANEKLFF
clone size: NA; D gene: TRBD2; V gene: TRBV7-2; J gene: TRBJ2-7; CDR3 DNA: TGTGCCAGCAGCTTACGTAGCGGGACGGTATCCTACGAGCAGTACTTC; CDR3 protein: CASSLRSGTVSYEQYF
clone size: NA; D gene: TRBD2; V gene: TRBV29-1; J gene: TRBJ2-1; CDR3 DNA: TGCAGCGTTGAAGGAGTTCTTTTTAGCGGGATTGCGGATGAGCAGTTCTTC; CDR3 protein: CSVEGVLFSGIADEQFF
clone size: NA; D gene: TRBD2; V gene: TRBV10-3; J gene: TRBJ2-1; CDR3 DNA: TGTGCCATCAGCGACCCGGGACTAGCGGCATTACGGGGCTCCTACAATGAGCAGTTCTTC; CDR3 protein: CAISDPGLAALRGSYNEQFF
clone size: NA; D gene: TRBD2; V gene: TRBV4-2; J gene: TRBJ2-6; CDR3 DNA: TGTGCCAGCAGCCAAGTCCCAGCGGGGGACTCTGGGGCCAACGTCCTGACTTTC; CDR3 protein: CASSQVPAGDSGANVLTF
clone size: NA; D gene: TRBD1; V gene: TRBV10-3; J gene: TRBJ1-1; CDR3 DNA: TGTGCCATCAGAAGGGACAGTAACACTGAAGCTTTCTTT; CDR3 protein: CAIRRDSNTEAFF
clone size: NA; D gene: TRBD1; V gene: TRBV7-9; J gene: TRBJ2-5; CDR3 DNA: TGTGCCAGCAGCCCAGGGGGCTTAGGAGGAGAGACCCAGTACTTC; CDR3 protein: CASSPGGLGGETQYF
clone size: NA; D gene: NA; V gene: TRBV7-2; J gene: TRBJ1-4; CDR3 DNA: TGTGCCAGCAGCTTATATACTGAAAAACTGTTTTTT; CDR3 protein: CASSLYTEKLFF
clone size: NA; D gene: NA; V gene: TRBV29-1; J gene: TRBJ2-1; CDR3 DNA: TGCAGCGCCCTACCCTTAGATGAGCAGTTCTTC; CDR3 protein: CSALPLDEQFF
clone size: NA; D gene: NA; V gene: TRBV11-1; J gene: TRBJ1-2; CDR3 DNA: TGTGCCAGCAGTTGGGTCTCCGGCTATGGCTACACCTTC; CDR3 protein: CASSWVSGYGYTF
clone size: NA; D gene: NA; V gene: TRBV28; J gene: TRBJ1-3; CDR3 DNA: TGTGCCAGCAGTTTCCGAACTGGAAACACCATATATTTT; CDR3 protein: CASSFRTGNTIYF
clone size: NA; D gene: NA; V gene: TRBV2; J gene: TRBJ2-5; CDR3 DNA: TGTGCCAGCACTAGGACAGCCCGGGGGACCCAGTACTTC; CDR3 protein: CASTRTARGTQYF
clone size: NA; D gene: NA; V gene: TRBV9; J gene: TRBJ2-3; CDR3 DNA: TGTGCCAGCAGCATAAGGGACTCTGGGGGCACAGATACGCAGTATTTT; CDR3 protein: CASSIRDSGGTDTQYF
clone size: NA; D gene: NA; V gene: TRBV28; J gene: TRBJ2-7; CDR3 DNA: TGTGCCAGCAGTCTCCCATCCTACGAGCAGTACTTC; CDR3 protein: CASSLPSYEQYF
clone size: NA; D gene: NA; V gene: TRBV2; J gene: TRBJ2-1; CDR3 DNA: TGTGCCAGCAGTGGCGGCTCCTACAATGAGCAGTTCTTC; CDR3 protein: CASSGGSYNEQFF
clone size: few; D gene: TRBD1; V gene: TRBV7-3; J gene: TRBJ1-2; CDR3 DNA: TGTGCCAGCAGCCCCGGAACAGGGGATGGCTATGGCTACACCTTC; CDR3 protein: CASSPGTGDGYGYTF
clone size: NA; D gene: NA; V gene: TRBV18; J gene: TRBJ1-1; CDR3 DNA: TGTGCCAGCTCACCATCAGGGGTGGTGAACACTGAAGCTTTCTTT; CDR3 protein: CASSPSGVVNTEAFF